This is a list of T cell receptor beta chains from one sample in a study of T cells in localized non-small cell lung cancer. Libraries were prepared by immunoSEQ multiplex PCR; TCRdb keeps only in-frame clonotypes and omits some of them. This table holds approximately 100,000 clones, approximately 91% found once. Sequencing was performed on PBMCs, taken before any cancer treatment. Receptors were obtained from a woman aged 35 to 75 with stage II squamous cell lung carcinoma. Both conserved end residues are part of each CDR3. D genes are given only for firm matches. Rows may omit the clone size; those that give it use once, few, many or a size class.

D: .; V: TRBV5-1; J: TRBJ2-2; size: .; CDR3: CASSFLDTGELFF; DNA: TGCGCCAGCAGCTTTTTGGACACCGGGGAGCTGTTTTTT
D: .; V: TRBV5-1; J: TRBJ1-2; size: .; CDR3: CASSLDDTNYGYTF; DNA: TGCGCCAGCAGCTTGGACGACACGAACTATGGCTACACCTTC
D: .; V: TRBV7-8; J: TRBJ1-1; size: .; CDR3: CASSLISGVTEAFF; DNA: TGTGCCAGCAGCTTAATTAGTGGCGTTACTGAAGCTTTCTTT
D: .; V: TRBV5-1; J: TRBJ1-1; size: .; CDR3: CASSLVPGTSRTEAFF; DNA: TGCGCCAGCAGCTTGGTTCCCGGGACCTCGCGAACTGAAGCTTTCTTT
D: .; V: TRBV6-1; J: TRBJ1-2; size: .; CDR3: CASSEERQGSGYTF; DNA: TGTGCCAGCAGTGAAGAGCGTCAGGGTAGTGGCTACACCTTC
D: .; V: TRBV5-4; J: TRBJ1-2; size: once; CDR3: CASSFSAGYGYTF; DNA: TGTGCCAGCAGCTTTTCCGCCGGCTATGGCTACACCTTC
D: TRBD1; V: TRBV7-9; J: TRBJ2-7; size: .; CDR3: CASIGQGTNYYEQYF; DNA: TGTGCCAGCATCGGACAGGGGACGAACTACTACGAGCAGTACTTC
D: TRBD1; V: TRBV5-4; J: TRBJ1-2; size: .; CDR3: CASTLDREYYGYTF; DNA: TGTGCCAGCACCTTGGACAGGGAATACTATGGCTACACCTTC
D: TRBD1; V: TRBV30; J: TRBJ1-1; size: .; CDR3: CAWSLGTANTEAFF; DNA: TGTGCCTGGAGTCTCGGGACAGCTAACACTGAAGCTTTCTTT
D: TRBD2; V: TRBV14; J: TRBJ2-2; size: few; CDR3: CASSPVFRGGAPTGELFF; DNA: TGTGCCAGCAGCCCAGTATTTCGGGGGGGGGCCCCGACCGGGGAGCTGTTTTTT
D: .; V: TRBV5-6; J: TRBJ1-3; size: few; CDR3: CASSFWNSGNTIYF; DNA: TGTGCCAGCAGCTTTTGGAACTCTGGAAACACCATATATTTT
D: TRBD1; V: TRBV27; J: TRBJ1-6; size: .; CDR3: CASSRDRGKSPLHF; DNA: TGTGCCAGCAGCCGAGACAGGGGTAAATCACCCCTCCACTTT
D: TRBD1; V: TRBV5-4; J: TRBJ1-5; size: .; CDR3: CASSRPGRGQINQPQHF; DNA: TGTGCCAGCAGCCGGCCGGGCAGGGGACAGATCAATCAGCCCCAGCATTTT
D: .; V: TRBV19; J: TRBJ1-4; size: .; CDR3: CASSPRDRDEKLFF; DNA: TGTGCCAGTAGTCCCCGGGATCGGGATGAAAAACTGTTTTTT
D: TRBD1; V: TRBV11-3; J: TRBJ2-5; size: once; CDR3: CASSLRQGDETQYF; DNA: TGTGCCAGCAGCTTAAGGCAGGGGGATGAGACCCAGTACTTC
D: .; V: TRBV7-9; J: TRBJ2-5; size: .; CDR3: CASSSGGQTQYF; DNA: TGTGCCAGCAGCTCCGGAGGACAGACCCAGTACTTC
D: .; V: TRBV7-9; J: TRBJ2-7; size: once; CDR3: CASSLQDGSYEQYF; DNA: TGTGCCAGCAGCTTACAGGACGGCTCCTACGAGCAGTACTTC
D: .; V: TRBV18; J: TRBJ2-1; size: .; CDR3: CASSLDEGNEQFF; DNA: TGTGCCAGCTCACTTGACGAGGGGAATGAGCAGTTCTTC
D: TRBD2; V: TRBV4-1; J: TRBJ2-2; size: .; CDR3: CASSQEGLALLAGELFF; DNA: TGCGCCAGCAGCCAAGAAGGACTAGCCCTACTAGCCGGGGAGCTGTTTTTT
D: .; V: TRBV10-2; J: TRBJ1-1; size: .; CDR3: CASRHKGALDTEAFF; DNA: TGCGCCAGCAGACATAAGGGAGCGTTGGACACTGAAGCTTTCTTT
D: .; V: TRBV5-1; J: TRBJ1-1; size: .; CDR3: CASSPGRRQENTEAFF; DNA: TGCGCCAGCAGCCCGGGGCGGCGACAAGAGAACACTGAAGCTTTCTTT
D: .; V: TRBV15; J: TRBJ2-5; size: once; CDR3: CATSRDPRGTQETQYF; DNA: TGTGCCACCAGCAGAGATCCGAGGGGGACACAAGAGACCCAGTACTTC
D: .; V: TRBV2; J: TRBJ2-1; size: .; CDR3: CASRERGYNEQFF; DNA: TGTGCCAGCAGGGAGAGGGGATACAATGAGCAGTTCTTC
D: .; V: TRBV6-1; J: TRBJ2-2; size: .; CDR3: CASSRIDGELFF; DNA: TGTGCCAGCAGCCGTATTGACGGGGAGCTGTTTTTT
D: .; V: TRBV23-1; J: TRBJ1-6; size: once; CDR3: CASSHFGSSYNSPLHF; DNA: TGCGCCAGCAGTCACTTTGGGAGCTCCTATAATTCACCCCTCCACTTT
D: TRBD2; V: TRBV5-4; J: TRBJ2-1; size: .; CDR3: CASSQKRGGYNEQFF; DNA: TGTGCCAGCAGCCAAAAGCGGGGGGGTTACAATGAGCAGTTCTTC
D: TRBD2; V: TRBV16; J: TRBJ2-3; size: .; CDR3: CASSQSGSGRTDTQYF; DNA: TGTGCCAGCAGCCAATCGGGTAGCGGGAGGACAGATACGCAGTATTTT
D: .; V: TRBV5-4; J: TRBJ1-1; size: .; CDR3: CASSFGGILTEAFF; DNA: TGTGCCAGCAGCTTCGGGGGGATTCTTACTGAAGCTTTCTTT
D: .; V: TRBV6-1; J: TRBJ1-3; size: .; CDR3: CASSPLRGAGNTIYF; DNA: TGTGCCAGCAGCCCGCTAAGGGGGGCTGGAAACACCATATATTTT
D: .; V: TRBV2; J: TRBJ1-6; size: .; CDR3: CASSVETARSYNSPLHF; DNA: TGTGCCAGCAGTGTTGAGACAGCCCGCTCCTATAATTCACCCCTCCACTTT
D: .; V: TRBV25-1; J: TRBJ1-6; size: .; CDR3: CASSEYKGRNNSPLHF; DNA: TGTGCCAGCAGTGAATATAAAGGGCGGAATAATTCACCCCTCCACTTT
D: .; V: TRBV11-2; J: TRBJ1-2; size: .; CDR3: CASSLRSANYGYTF; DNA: TGTGCCAGCAGCTTAAGGAGTGCCAACTATGGCTACACCTTC
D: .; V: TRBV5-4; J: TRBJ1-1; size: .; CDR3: CASGSGIPTEAFF; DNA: TGTGCCAGCGGGTCAGGGATTCCCACTGAAGCTTTCTTT
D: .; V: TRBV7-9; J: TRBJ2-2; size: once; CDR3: CASSVPGGELFF; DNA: TGTGCCAGCAGCGTTCCCGGGGGGGAGCTGTTTTTT